This TCR beta chain comes out of a study of blood T cell repertoires in COVID-19 (TCRdb year 2020). A note on the overall study: Collaborator samples came from the United States, Italy and Spain and covered acute and convalescent phases of COVID-19. The samples were drawn from two sources: the first 160 participants of the ongoing ImmuneRACE study, and fewer than 1,500 subjects contributed by 6 global collaborators. A de-identified subject ID, COVID-19 status, age in years and sex were almost always included in the sample metadata. Where HLA class I and class II types were available, the types were taken from metadata supplied by the sample provider, not from assay-based typing. The dataset comprised deeply sampled blood TCRbeta repertoires from subjects exposed to, actively infected with, or recovered from COVID-19. The prospective study material was composed of cDNA or gDNA derived from T cells, B-cell-depleted T cells, or PBMCs. The repertoires were released in a freely available public database intended as a resource for research on the immune response to SARS-CoV-2.

The investigation overall reported the following: The quantity of clinical and demographic metadata differed by source and by participant and was supplied without curation.

Trimming leaves V shorter by 8 bases and J shorter by 5 bases, with the junction holding 5 bases beyond the gene matches. Reading from cysteine to phenylalanine, the CDR3 counts 14 amino acids. Only CDR3 DNA remains: 42 bases, in frame from the first base. The CDR1 and CDR2 encoded by the germline V gene are MDHEN and SYDVKM. The collaborating institutions used their own protocols to collect whole blood in K2EDTA tubes. For TCRbeta analysis, collaborators shipped samples as frozen whole blood, isolated PBMCs, or DNA extracted from either of those sample types. Turning to this clone: Its antigen specificity is not known. Within one base of it there is no much larger clone, and no base qualities were kept.

TCRbeta CDR3 regions were amplified from genomic DNA by means of the immunoSEQ Assay, a bias-controlled multiplex PCR. Under the source paper's analysis protocol: The number of nucleated cells in each sample was estimated from the amplification of reference gene primers within the assay. To quantify the absolute abundance of each unique TCRbeta CDR3 rearrangement, sequence reads were collapsed and filtered. For each sample, productive Simpson clonality was calculated by taking the square root of Simpson's diversity index across productive rearrangements. TCRdb took over this immuneACCESS table, retaining in-frame rearrangements with V and J assigned. Such tables are incomplete; in checked studies, under half of the missing clones stem from an unresolved V gene, and the remainder is unexplained. The V and J calls and clone size come from that table; D and trimming were worked out from the DNA. In this sample the table shows 350,000 to 450,000 clones, around 87% of which occur a single time. In total, the top ten clones hold under 3% of the sample.

Sequenced sample: peripheral blood. The TCR originated in a human donor in a cohort sampled during active COVID-19. The V and J genes are TRBV28 and TRBJ2-2, with TRBD1 matching 10 junction bases. At the DNA level, the sequence is TGTGCCAGCGCGGGACAGGGGTGGACCGGGGAGCTGTTTTTT. Translated, this is CASAGQGWTGELFF.